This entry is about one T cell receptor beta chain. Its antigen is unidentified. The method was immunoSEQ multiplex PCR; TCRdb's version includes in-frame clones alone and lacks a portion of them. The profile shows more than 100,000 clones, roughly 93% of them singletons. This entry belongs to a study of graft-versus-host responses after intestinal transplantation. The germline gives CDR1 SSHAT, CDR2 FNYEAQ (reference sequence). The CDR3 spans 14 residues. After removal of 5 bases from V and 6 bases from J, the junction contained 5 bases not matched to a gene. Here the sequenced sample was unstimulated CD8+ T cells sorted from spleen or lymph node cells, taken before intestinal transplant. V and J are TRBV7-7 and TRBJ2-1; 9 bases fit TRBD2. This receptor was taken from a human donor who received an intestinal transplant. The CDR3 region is CASSPGTSPNEQFF. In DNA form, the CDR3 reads TGTGCCAGCAGCCCCGGGACTAGCCCCAATGAGCAGTTCTTC.